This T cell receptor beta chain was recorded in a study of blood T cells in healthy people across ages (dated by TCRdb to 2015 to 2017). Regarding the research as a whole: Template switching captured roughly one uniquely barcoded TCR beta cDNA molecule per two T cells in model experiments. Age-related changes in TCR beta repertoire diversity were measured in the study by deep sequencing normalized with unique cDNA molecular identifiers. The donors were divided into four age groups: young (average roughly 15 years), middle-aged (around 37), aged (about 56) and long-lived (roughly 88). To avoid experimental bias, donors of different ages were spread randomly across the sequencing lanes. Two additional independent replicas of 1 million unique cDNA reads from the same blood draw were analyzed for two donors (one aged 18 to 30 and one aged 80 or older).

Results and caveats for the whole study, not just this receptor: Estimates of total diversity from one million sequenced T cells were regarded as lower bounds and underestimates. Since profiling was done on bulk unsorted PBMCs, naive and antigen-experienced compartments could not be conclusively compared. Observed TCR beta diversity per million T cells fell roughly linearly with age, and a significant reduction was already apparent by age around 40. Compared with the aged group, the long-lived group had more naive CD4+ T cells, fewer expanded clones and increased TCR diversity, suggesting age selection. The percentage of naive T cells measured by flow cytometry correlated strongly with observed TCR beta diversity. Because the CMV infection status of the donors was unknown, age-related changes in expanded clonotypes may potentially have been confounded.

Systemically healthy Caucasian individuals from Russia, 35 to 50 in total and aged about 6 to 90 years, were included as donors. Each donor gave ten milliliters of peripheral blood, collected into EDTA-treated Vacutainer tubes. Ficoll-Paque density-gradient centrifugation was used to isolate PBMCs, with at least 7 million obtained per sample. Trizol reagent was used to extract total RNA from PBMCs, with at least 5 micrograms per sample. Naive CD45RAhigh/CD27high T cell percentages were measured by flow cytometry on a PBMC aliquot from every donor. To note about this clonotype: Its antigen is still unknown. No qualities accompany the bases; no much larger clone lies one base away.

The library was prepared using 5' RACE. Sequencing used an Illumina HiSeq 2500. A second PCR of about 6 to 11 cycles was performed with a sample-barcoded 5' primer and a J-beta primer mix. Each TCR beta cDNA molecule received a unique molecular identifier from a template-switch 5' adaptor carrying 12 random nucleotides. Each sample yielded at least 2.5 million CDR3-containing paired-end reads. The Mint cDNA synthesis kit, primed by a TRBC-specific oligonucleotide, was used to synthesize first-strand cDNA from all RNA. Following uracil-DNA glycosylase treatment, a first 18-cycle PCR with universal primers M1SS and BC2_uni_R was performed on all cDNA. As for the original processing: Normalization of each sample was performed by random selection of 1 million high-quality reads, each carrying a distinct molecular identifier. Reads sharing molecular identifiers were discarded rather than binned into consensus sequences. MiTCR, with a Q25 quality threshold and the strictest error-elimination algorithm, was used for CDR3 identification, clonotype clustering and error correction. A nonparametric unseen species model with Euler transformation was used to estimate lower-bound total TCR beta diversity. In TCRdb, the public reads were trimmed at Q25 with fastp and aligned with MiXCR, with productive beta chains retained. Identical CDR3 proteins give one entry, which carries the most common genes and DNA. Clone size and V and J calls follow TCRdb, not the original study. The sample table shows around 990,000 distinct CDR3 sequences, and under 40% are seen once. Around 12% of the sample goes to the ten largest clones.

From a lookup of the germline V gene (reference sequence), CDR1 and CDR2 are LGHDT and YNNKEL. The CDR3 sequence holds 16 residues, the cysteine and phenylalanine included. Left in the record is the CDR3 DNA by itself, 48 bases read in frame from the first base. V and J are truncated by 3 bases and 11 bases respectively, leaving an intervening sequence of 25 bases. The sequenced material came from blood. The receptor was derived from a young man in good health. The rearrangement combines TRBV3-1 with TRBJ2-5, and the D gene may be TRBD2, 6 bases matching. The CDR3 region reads CASSQVIRGRNNEQYF. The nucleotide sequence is TGTGCCAGCAGCCAGGTGATCCGGGGGAGGAACAATGAGCAGTACTTC.